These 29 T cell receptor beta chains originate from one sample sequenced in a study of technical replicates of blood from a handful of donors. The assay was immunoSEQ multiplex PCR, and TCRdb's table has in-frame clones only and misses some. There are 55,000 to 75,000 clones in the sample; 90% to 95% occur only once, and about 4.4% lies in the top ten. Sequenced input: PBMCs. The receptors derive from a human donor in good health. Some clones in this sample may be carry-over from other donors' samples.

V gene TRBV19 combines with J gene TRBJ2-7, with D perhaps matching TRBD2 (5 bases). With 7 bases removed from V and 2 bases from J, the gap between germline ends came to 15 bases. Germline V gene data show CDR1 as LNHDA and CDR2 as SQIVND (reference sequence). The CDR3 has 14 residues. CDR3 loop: CASIEGPAPYEQYF. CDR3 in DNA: TGTGCCAGTATTGAGGGCCCTGCCCCCTACGAGCAGTACTTC.

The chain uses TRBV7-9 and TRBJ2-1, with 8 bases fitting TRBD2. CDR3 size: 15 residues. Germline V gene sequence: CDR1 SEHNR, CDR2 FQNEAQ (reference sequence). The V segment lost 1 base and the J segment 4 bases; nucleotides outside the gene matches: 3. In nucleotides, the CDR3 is TGTGCCAGCAGCTTAGTAGCGGGGCCTTACAATGAGCAGTTCTTC. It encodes CASSLVAGPYNEQFF.

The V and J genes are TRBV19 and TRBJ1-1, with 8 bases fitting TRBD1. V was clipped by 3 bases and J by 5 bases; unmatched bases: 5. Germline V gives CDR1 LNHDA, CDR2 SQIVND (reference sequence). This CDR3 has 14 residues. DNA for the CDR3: TGTGCCAGTAGTATGGACACAGGGGGGACTGAAGCTTTCTTT. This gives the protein CASSMDTGGTEAFF.

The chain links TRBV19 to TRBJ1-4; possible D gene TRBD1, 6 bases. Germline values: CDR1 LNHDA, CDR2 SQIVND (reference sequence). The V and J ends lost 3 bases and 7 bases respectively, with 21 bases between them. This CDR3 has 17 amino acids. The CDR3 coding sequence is TGTGCCAGTAGTATCGGCAGGGGCACTAATTCGGCTGAAAAACTGTTTTTT. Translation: CASSIGRGTNSAEKLFF.

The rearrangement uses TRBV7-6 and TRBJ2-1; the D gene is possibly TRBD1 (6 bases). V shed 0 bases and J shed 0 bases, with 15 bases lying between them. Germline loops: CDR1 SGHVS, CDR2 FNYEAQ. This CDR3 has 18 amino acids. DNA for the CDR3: TGTGCCAGCAGCTTAGCGCTTTGGCAGGGGAGCTCCTACAATGAGCAGTTCTTC. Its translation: CASSLALWQGSSYNEQFF.

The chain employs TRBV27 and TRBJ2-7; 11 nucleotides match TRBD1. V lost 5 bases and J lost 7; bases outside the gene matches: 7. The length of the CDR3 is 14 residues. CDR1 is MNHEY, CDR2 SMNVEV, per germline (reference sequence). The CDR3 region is CASSPGQGDWEQYF. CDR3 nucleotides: TGTGCCAGCAGTCCGGGACAGGGGGATTGGGAGCAGTACTTC.

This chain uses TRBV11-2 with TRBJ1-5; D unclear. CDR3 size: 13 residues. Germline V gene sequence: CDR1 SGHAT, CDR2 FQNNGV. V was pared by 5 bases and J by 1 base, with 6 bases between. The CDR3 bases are TGTGCCAGCAGCCAGACAAGCAATCAGCCCCAGCATTTT. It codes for CASSQTSNQPQHF.

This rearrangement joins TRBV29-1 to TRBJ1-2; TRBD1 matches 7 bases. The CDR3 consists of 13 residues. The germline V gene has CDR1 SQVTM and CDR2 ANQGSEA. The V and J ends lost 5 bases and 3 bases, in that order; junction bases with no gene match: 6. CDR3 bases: TGCAGCGTTCGACAGGGACCGGACTATGGCTACACCTTC. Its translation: CSVRQGPDYGYTF.

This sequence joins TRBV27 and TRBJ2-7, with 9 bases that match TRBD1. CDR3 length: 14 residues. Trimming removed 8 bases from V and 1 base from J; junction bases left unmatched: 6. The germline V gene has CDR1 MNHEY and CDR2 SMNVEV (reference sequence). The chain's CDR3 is CASGIGTGSYEQYF. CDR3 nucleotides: TGTGCCAGCGGAATCGGGACAGGGTCCTACGAGCAGTACTTC.

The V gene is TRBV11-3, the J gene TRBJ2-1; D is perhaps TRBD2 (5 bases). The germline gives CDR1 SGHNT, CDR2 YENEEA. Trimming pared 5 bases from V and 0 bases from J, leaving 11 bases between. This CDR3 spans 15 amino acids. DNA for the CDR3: TGTGCCAGCAGCCCAGCGGAGAGCTCCTACAATGAGCAGTTCTTC. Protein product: CASSPAESSYNEQFF.

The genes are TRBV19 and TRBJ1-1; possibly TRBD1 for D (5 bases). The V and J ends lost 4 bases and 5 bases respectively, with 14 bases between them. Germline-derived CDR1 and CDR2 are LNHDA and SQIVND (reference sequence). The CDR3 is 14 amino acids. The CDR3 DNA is TGTGCCAGTAGTACATTCGGGGGGAGAACTGAAGCTTTCTTT. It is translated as CASSTFGGRTEAFF. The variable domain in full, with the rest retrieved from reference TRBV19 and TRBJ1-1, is DGGITQSPKYLFRKEGQNVTLSCEQNLNHDAMYWYRQDPGQGLRLIYYSQIVNDFQKGDIAEGYSVSREKKESFPLTVTSAQKNPTAFYLCASSTFGGRTEAFFGQGTRLTVV.

CDR3: CASSLRFEETQYF. The CDR3 DNA is TGTGCCAGCAGCTTAAGATTTGAGGAGACCCAGTACTTC. This chain links TRBV7-2 with TRBJ2-5, with D uncertain. The CDR3 runs 13 residues. Germline CDR1 SGHTA, CDR2 FQGNSA. Trimming cost V 2 bases and J 5 bases, with 9 bases left between them.

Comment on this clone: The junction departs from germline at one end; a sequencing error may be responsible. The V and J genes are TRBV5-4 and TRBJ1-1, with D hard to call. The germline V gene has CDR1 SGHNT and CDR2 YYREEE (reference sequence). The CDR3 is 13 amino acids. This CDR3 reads CASHAGRNIEAFF. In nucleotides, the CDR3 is TGTGCCAGCCACGCCGGGAGAAACATTGAAGCTTTCTTT.

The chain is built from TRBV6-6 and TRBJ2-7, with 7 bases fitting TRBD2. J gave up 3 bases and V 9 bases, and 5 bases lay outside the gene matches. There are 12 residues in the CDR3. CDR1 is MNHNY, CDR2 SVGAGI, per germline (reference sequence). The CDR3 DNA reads TGTGCCAGTAAATCTAGCGGCTACGAGCAGTACTTC. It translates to CASKSSGYEQYF.

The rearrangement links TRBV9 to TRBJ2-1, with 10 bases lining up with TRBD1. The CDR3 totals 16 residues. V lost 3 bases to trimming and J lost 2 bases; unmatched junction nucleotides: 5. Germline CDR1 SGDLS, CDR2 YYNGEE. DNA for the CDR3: TGTGCCAGCAGCGGACAGGGGGCATCCCCCTACAATGAGCAGTTCTTC. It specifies CASSGQGASPYNEQFF.

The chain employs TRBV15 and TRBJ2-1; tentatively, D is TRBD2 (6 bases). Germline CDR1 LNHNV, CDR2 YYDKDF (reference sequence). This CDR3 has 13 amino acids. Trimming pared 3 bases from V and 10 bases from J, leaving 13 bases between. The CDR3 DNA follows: TGTGCCACCAGCAGTCTGAGCGCGGGAGAGCAGTTCTTC. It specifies CATSSLSAGEQFF.

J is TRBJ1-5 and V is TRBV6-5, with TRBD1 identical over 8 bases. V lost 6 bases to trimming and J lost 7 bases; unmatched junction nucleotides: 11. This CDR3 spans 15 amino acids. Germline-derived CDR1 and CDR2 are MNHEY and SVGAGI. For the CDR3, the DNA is TGTGCCAGCAGCCCCAGGGGGCAGGTTGGCCAGCCCCAGCATTTT. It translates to CASSPRGQVGQPQHF.

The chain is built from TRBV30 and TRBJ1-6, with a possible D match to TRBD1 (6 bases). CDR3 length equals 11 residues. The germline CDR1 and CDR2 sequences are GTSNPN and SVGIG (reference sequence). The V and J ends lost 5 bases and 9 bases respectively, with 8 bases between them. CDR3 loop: CAWAGASPLHF. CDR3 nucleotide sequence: TGTGCCTGGGCAGGGGCTTCACCCCTCCACTTT.

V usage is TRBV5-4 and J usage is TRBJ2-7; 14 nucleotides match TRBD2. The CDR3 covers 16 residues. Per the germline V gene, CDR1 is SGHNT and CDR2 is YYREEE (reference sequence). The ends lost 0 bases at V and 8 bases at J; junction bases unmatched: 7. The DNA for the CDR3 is TGTGCCAGCAGCTTGGCCGGGACTAGCGGGAGACGTCAGCAGTACTTC. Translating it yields CASSLAGTSGRRQQYF.

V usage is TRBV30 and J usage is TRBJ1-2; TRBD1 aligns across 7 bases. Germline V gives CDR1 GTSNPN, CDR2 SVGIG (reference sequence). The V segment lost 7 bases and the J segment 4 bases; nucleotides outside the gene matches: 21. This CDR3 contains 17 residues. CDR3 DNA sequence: TGTGCCTCACTCGTCTCGGCAGGGGGTTTTGGGTCCTATGGCTACACCTTC. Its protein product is CASLVSAGGFGSYGYTF.

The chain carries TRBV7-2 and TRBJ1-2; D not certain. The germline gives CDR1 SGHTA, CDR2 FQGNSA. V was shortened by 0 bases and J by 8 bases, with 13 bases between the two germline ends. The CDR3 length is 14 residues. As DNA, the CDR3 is TGTGCCAGCAGCTTAGCGGGCTCTGCTCGAGGCTACACCTTC. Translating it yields CASSLAGSARGYTF.

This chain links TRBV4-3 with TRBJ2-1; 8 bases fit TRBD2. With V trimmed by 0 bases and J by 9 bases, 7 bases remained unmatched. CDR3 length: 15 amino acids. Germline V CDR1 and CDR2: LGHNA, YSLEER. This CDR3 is CASSQDAARGAEQFF. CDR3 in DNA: TGCGCCAGCAGCCAAGATGCCGCGCGGGGGGCTGAGCAGTTCTTC.

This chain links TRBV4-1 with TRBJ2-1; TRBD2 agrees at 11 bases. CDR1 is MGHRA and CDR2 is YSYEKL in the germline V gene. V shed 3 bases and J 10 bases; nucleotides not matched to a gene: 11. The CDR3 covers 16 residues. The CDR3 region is CASSQKLWTSGLEQFF. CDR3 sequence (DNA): TGCGCCAGCAGCCAGAAGCTATGGACTAGCGGGCTGGAGCAGTTCTTC.

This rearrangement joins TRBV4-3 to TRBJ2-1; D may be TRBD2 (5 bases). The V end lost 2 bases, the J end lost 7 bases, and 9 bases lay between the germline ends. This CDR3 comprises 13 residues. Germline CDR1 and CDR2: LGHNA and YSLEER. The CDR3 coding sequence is TGCGCCAGCAGCCAAAGCCCGGGGAATGAGCAGTTCTTC. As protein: CASSQSPGNEQFF.

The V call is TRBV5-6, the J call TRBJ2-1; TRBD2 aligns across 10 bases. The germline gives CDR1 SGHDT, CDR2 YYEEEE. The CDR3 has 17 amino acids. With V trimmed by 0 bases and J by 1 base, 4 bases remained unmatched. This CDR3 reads CASSLAAGGPSYNEQFF. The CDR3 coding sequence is TGTGCCAGCAGCTTGGCAGCGGGGGGGCCGTCCTACAATGAGCAGTTCTTC.

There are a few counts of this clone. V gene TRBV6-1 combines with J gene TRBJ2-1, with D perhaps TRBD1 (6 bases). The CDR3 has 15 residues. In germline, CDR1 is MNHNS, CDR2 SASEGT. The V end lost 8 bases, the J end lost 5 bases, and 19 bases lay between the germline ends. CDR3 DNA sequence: TGTGCCAGCCATAACGACAGGCCCATCGACAATGAGCAGTTCTTC. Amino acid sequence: CASHNDRPIDNEQFF.

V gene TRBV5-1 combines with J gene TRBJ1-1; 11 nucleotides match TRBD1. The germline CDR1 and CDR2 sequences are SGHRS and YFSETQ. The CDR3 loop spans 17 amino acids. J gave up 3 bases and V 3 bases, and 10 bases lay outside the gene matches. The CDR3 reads CASSSPGTGGGYTEAFF. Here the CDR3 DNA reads TGCGCCAGCAGCTCTCCCGGGACAGGGGGTGGGTACACTGAAGCTTTCTTT.

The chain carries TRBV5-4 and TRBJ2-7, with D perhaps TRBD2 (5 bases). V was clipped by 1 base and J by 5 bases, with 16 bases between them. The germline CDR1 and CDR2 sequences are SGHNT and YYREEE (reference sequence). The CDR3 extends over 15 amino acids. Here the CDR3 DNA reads TGTGCCAGCAGCTTGAGGTCGGGGTTAAGGAACGAGCAGTACTTC. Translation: CASSLRSGLRNEQYF.

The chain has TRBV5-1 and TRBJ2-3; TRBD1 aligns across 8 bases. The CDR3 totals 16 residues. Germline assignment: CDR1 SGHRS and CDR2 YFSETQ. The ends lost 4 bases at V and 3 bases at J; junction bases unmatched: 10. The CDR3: CASSLLGQVVTDTQYF. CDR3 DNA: TGCGCCAGCAGCCTCCTGGGACAGGTGGTAACAGATACGCAGTATTTT.